Below, 24 T cell receptor beta chains from the same sample are listed, as sequenced in a study of blood T cells in healthy people across ages. Together with a sample-barcoded 5' primer, a J-beta primer mix was included in a second PCR lasting about 6 to 11 cycles. TCRdb passed the 5' RACE reads through MiXCR, listing each CDR3 protein once. The table has under 850,000 distinct CDR3 sequences, roughly 34% seen once; the top ten hold 13%. Sequencing was carried out using blood. Receptors originate from a young man in good health.

The table lists this clonotype with a few counts. The chain joins TRBV29-1 to TRBJ2-5; D is tentatively TRBD1 or TRBD2 (6 bases each). Germline CDR1 is SQVTM and CDR2 is ANQGSEA. CDR3 length equals 12 residues. In DNA, the CDR3 is TGCAGTCAGGAGGGGGTACAAGGAACCCAGTACTTC. Translating it yields CSQEGVQGTQYF. Using reference TRBV29-1 and TRBJ2-5 for the parts outside the CDR3, the full variable domain is SAVISQKPSRDICQRGTSLTIQCQVDSQVTMMFWYRQQPGQSLTLIATANQGSEATYESGFVIDKFPISRPNLTFSTLTVSNMSPEDSSIYLCSQEGVQGTQYFGPGTRLLVL.

This clonotype has only a few counts. The chain links TRBV7-9 to TRBJ2-7, with 7 bases matching TRBD1. The CDR3 covers 15 residues. Germline V gene sequence: CDR1 SEHNR, CDR2 FQNEAQ (reference sequence). Losses at the gene ends were 5 bases for V and 3 bases for J; bases not matched to a gene: 10. CDR3 bases: TGTGCCAGCAGCGGCCACGGACAGGCCAGCTACGAGCAGTACTTC. Translation: CASSGHGQASYEQYF.

This clonotype was seen many times. The genes are TRBV12-3 or TRBV12-4 and TRBJ2-4; no clear D. This CDR3 contains 11 residues. V dropped 5 bases and J dropped 8 bases, with 7 bases sitting between them. The CDR3 is CASSRRDIQYF. In DNA, the CDR3 is TGTGCCAGCAGTCGTAGGGACATTCAGTACTTC.

This clonotype came up many times. This chain links TRBV12-3 or TRBV12-4 with TRBJ2-3, with D perhaps TRBD1 or TRBD2 (5 bases each). Trimming pared 5 bases from V and 0 bases from J, leaving 12 bases between. This CDR3 region has 15 residues. This CDR3 reads CASSRDGSSTDTQYF. CDR3 DNA: TGTGCCAGCAGTAGGGACGGCTCGAGCACAGATACGCAGTATTTT.

This clonotype occurred a few times. The rearrangement links TRBV20-1 to TRBJ2-5; TRBD2 agrees at 11 bases. The CDR3 is made up of 15 amino acids. V lost 3 bases and J lost 3; bases outside the gene matches: 6. CDR1 is DFQATT, CDR2 SNEGSKA, per germline (reference sequence). CDR3 sequence: CSARSGTSGKETQYF. The CDR3 DNA reads as TGCAGTGCTAGGTCCGGGACTAGCGGAAAAGAGACCCAGTACTTC.

CDR3 region: CASRSDAVLQYF. The CDR3 DNA reads TGTGCCAGCAGATCGGACGCCGTTTTGCAGTATTTT. J is TRBJ2-3 and V is TRBV6-2 or TRBV6-3; D remains ambiguous. The CDR3 extends over 12 amino acids. Germline assignment: CDR1 MNHEY and CDR2 SVGEGT. V was pared by 6 bases and J by 11 bases, with 15 bases between.

DNA for the CDR3: TGCAGCGTTGAGGGTGTCTCTAGCGGGGGCCCTAGGGGGGAGACCCAGTTCTTC. It is translated as CSVEGVSSGGPRGETQFF. V usage is TRBV29-1 and J usage is TRBJ2-1, with 10 nucleotides matching TRBD2. Germline trimming cut 3 bases from V and 13 bases from J; bases unmatched to any gene: 24. CDR3 length equals 18 residues. Germline-derived CDR1 and CDR2 are SQVTM and ANQGSEA.

J is TRBJ2-1 and V is TRBV7-2, with 8 bases identical to TRBD1. Germline-derived CDR1 and CDR2 are SGHTA and FQGNSA. CDR3 length: 15 amino acids. V dropped 2 bases and J dropped 9; count of bases not matched to a gene: 9. The CDR3 DNA follows: TGTGCCAGCAGCTTACGGGGACAGGAGCGAATTGAGCAGTTCTTC. It codes for CASSLRGQERIEQFF.

This clonotype has more than one count but fewer than ten. The CDR3 sequence: CASTDQETQYF. CDR3 bases: TGTGCCAGCACCGATCAAGAGACCCAGTACTTC. The chain links TRBV7-2 to TRBJ2-5, with no clear D. With 7 bases removed from V and 2 bases from J, the gap between germline ends came to 5 bases. Germline V CDR1 and CDR2: SGHTA, FQGNSA. The CDR3 is 11 residues long.

The V gene is TRBV7-9, the J gene TRBJ2-2; no reliable D call. The CDR3 loop spans 17 amino acids. V shed 1 base and J shed 9 bases, with 21 bases lying between them. From germline, CDR1 is SEHNR and CDR2 FQNEAQ (reference sequence). The CDR3 region has the DNA TGTGCCAGCAGCTTAGACGGGCAGAAACGCTACCCTTGGGAGCTGTTTTTT. It codes for CASSLDGQKRYPWELFF.

The chain joins TRBV11-3 to TRBJ2-5; a possible D gene is TRBD1 (6 bases). The ends were cut back, 4 bases at V and 1 base at J, with 16 bases in the middle. In germline, CDR1 is SGHNT, CDR2 YENEEA. The CDR3 runs 16 residues. CDR3 region: CASSSGQRGFQETQYF. In DNA form, the CDR3 reads TGTGCCAGCAGCTCAGGACAGAGGGGATTCCAAGAGACCCAGTACTTC.

About this clonotype: A clone one base away is much larger, so this may be a read error. The rearrangement links TRBV11-2 to TRBJ2-1; D remains unclear. CDR1 SGHAT and CDR2 FQNNGV come from the germline V gene. This CDR3 has 13 residues. This CDR3 reads CASILGSANEQFF. The CDR3 DNA sequence: TGTGCCAGCATCTTAGGATCCGCCAATGAGCAGTTCTTC. Complete variable domain (other parts from reference TRBV11-2 and TRBJ2-1): EAGVAQSPRYKIIEKRQSVAFWCNPISGHATLYWYQQILGQGPKLLIQFQNNGVVDDSQLPKDRFSAERLKGVDSTLKIQPAKLEDSAVYLCASILGSANEQFFGPGTRLTVL.

As to this clonotype: This clone may be a read error of a much larger clone one base away. CDR3: CATRDTDTQYF. Written as DNA, the CDR3 is TGTGCCACCAGGGACACAGATACGCAGTATTTT. The genes are TRBV15 and TRBJ2-3; no reliable D call. This CDR3 region has 11 residues. Trimming took 6 bases from V and 2 from J, leaving 3 bases between them. Germline assignment: CDR1 LNHNV and CDR2 YYDKDF (reference sequence).

A note on this clonotype: This may arise from a read error, as a much more abundant clone is one base away. This rearrangement joins TRBV4-1 to TRBJ1-5, with 7 bases fitting TRBD1. The CDR3 runs 17 residues. V was clipped by 4 bases and J by 4 bases; unmatched bases: 13. Germline-derived CDR1 and CDR2 are MGHRA and YSYEKL. Written as DNA, the CDR3 is TGCGCCAGCAGCCGAGATCGGGCAGGGGGTCCTAATCAGCCCCAGCATTTT. It codes for CASSRDRAGGPNQPQHF.

The chain is built from TRBV7-2 and TRBJ2-7; D not resolved. The CDR3 is made up of 14 amino acids. CDR1 and CDR2 (germline): SGHTA, FQGNSA. V lost 9 bases to trimming and J lost 3 bases, with 18 bases between them. CDR3 sequence (DNA): TGTGCCAGTAGCCTTGGCCCTCGGATCTACGAGCAGTACTTC. Residues: CASSLGPRIYEQYF.

This clonotype was found a few times. The chain carries TRBV28 and TRBJ1-5; D is unresolved. The CDR3 has 15 amino acids. Germline CDR1 and CDR2: MDHEN and SYDVKM. V was clipped by 2 bases and J by 3 bases, with 11 bases between them. The CDR3 reads CASSLHGDTNQPQHF. In DNA form, the CDR3 reads TGTGCCAGCAGTTTACACGGGGATACCAATCAGCCCCAGCATTTT.

This clonotype appeared once. The chain uses TRBV3-1 and TRBJ1-4, with a tentative D call TRBD1 (6 bases). CDR1 is LGHDT, CDR2 YNNKEL, per germline (reference sequence). V lost 1 base and J 11 bases, leaving 17 bases between the germline ends. The CDR3 is made up of 15 amino acids. Written as DNA, the CDR3 is TGTGCCAGCAGCCAAGTTGCTGGAACAGGGTATAAACTGTTTTTT. Protein sequence: CASSQVAGTGYKLFF. The full variable domain, rest sourced from reference TRBV3-1 and TRBJ1-4, is DTAVSQTPKYLVTQMGNDKSIKCEQNLGHDTMYWYKQDSKKFLKIMFSYNNKELIINETVPNRFSPKSPDKAHLNLHINSLELGDSAVYFCASSQVAGTGYKLFFGSGTQLSVL.

This clonotype was detected only a few times. This chain joins TRBV15 and TRBJ2-2, with a weak D call TRBD2 (5 bases). Per the germline V gene, CDR1 is LNHNV and CDR2 is YYDKDF (reference sequence). V dropped 1 base and J dropped 4 bases, with 13 bases sitting between them. This CDR3 region has 16 residues. CDR3 DNA: TGTGCCACCAGCAGAGGGCTAGCTAAAGGCACCGGGGAGCTGTTTTTT. It codes for CATSRGLAKGTGELFF. The full variable domain, rest sourced from reference TRBV15 and TRBJ2-2, is DAMVIQNPRYQVTQFGKPVTLSCSQTLNHNVMYWYQQKSSQAPKLLFHYYDKDFNNEADTPDNFQSRRPNTSFCFLDIRSPGLGDTAMYLCATSRGLAKGTGELFFGEGSRLTVL.

This rearrangement joins TRBV5-1 to TRBJ2-1; unclear D gene. The CDR3 has 13 amino acids. The V end lost 0 bases, the J end lost 7 bases, and 8 bases lay between the germline ends. Germline loops: CDR1 SGHRS, CDR2 YFSETQ. CDR3 coding DNA: TGCGCCAGCAGCTTGGGTCCCGTTAATGAGCAGTTCTTC. It codes for CASSLGPVNEQFF.

In this sample, this clonotype turned up a few times. This rearrangement joins TRBV10-2 to TRBJ1-6; no clear D. Germline lookup yields CDR1 WSHSY and CDR2 SAAADI. V was trimmed by 8 bases and J by 3 bases, leaving 8 bases between them. This CDR3 is 13 amino acids long. CDR3 residues: CASLEDYNSPLHF. Here the CDR3 DNA reads TGCGCCAGCCTGGAGGACTATAATTCACCCCTCCACTTT.

There are a few counts of this clonotype. The chain joins TRBV2 to TRBJ1-2; maybe TRBD1 (6 bases). This CDR3 spans 13 amino acids. With 4 bases removed from V and 5 bases from J, the gap between germline ends came to 11 bases. CDR1 is SNHLY, CDR2 FYNNEI, per germline. The CDR3 nucleotides read TGTGCCAGCAGTGGACAGGAAAGATATGGCTACACCTTC. It specifies CASSGQERYGYTF.

The chain uses TRBV4-1 and TRBJ1-5, with 8 bases identical to TRBD1. Germline V gives CDR1 MGHRA, CDR2 YSYEKL. The CDR3 has 17 residues. V was pared by 1 base and J by 0 bases, with 5 bases of the junction left unmatched. CDR3 bases: TGCGCCAGCAGCCAAGGGACAGGGAGACTTAGCAATCAGCCCCAGCATTTT. As protein: CASSQGTGRLSNQPQHF.

This clonotype was observed a few times. Relative to the germline gene, one junction end is altered; a read error may explain this. The genes are TRBV7-2 and TRBJ2-1; D possibly corresponds to TRBD2 (7 bases). Per the germline V gene, CDR1 is SGHTA and CDR2 is FQGNSA. The CDR3 length is 16 residues. The CDR3: CASSAPRGLSYSEQFF. CDR3 nucleotide sequence: TGTGCCAGCAGCGCCCCGCGGGGGCTCTCCTACAGTGAGCAGTTCTTC.

Concerning this clonotype itself: One end of the junction fails to match germline, which may point to a read error. The CDR3: CTSSPQEGSGTDTQYF. CDR3 DNA: TGTACCAGCAGCCCACAAGAGGGCTCGGGCACAGATACGCAGTATTTT. The chain combines TRBV13 with TRBJ2-3, with D maybe TRBD2 (5 bases). From germline, CDR1 is PRHDT and CDR2 FYEKMQ (reference sequence). The CDR3 loop spans 16 amino acids.